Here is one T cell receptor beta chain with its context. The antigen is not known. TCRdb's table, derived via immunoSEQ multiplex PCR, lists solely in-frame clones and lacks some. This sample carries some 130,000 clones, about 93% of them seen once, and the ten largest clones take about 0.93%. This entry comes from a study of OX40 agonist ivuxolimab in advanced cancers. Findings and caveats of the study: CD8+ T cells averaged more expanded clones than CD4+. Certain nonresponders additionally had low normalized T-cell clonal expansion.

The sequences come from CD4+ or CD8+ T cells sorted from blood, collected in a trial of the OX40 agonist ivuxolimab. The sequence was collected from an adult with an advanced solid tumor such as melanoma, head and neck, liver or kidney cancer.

The CDR3 nucleotides are TGTGCCAGCAGTTACTCGGAGGGGACAATCGGCATTCAGTACTTC. Translated: CASSYSEGTIGIQYF. The chain employs TRBV6-5 and TRBJ2-4; the D call may be TRBD1 or TRBD2 (6 bases each). CDR3 length equals 15 residues. Trimming pared 0 bases from V and 9 bases from J, leaving 15 bases between. The germline V gene has CDR1 MNHEY and CDR2 SVGAGI.